One sample yielded the 24 T cell receptor beta chains listed below, sequenced in a study of cytomegalovirus exposure and HLA in healthy donors. This PCR relied on a set of 60 Vbeta primers and 13 Jbeta primers. The method was immunoSEQ multiplex PCR; TCRdb's version includes in-frame clones alone and lacks a portion of them. This table has about 92,000 clones, roughly 80% appearing once. The material sequenced was PBMCs. The receptors originated from a girl aged 2 to 9 in good health and CMV-seropositive.

The rearrangement links TRBV9 to TRBJ1-1; D gene ambiguous. Trimming removed 0 bases at V and 1 base at J, with 7 bases between. Germline-derived CDR1 and CDR2 are SGDLS and YYNGEE. The CDR3 has 14 amino acids. Written as DNA, the CDR3 is TGTGCCAGCAGCGTAGCTGTCGGGAACACTGAAGCTTTCTTT. This translates into CASSVAVGNTEAFF.

For the CDR3, the DNA is TGTGCCAGCAGTAGCGGACAGGGTGAACTGTTTTTT. This encodes CASSSGQGELFF. The chain is built from TRBV28 and TRBJ1-4, with TRBD1 identical over 8 bases. Unmatched junction bases numbered 5, after V lost 5 bases and J lost 12 bases. In germline, CDR1 is MDHEN, CDR2 SYDVKM. CDR3 length equals 12 residues.

The chain employs TRBV4-1 and TRBJ1-2; D is unclear. The germline gives CDR1 MGHRA, CDR2 YSYEKL. CDR3 length equals 14 residues. V was clipped by 0 bases and J by 4 bases, with 9 bases between them. The CDR3 loop reads CASSQEEWAYGYTF. CDR3 sequence (DNA): TGCGCCAGCAGCCAAGAGGAATGGGCCTATGGCTACACCTTC.

This chain connects TRBV7-2 to TRBJ2-7; 8 bases are shared with TRBD2. CDR3 length: 12 amino acids. The germline V gene encodes CDR1 SGHTA and CDR2 FQGNSA. The junction had 3 bases not matched to a gene; V was cut back by 5 bases and J by 6 bases. The CDR3 region is CASSPRGGEQYF. Written as DNA, the CDR3 is TGTGCCAGCAGCCCCCGGGGGGGCGAGCAGTACTTC.

V gene TRBV27 combines with J gene TRBJ2-7, with D possibly being TRBD1 (6 bases). V was pared by 2 bases and J by 2 bases, with 13 bases between. There are 15 residues in the CDR3. The germline V gene encodes CDR1 MNHEY and CDR2 SMNVEV (reference sequence). DNA for the CDR3: TGTGCCAGCAGTTTAGAACAGGGCTTCGCCTACGAGCAGTACTTC. The encoded protein is CASSLEQGFAYEQYF.

The chain carries TRBV5-1 and TRBJ2-5, with 9 bases aligning to TRBD2. V shed 1 base and J 3 bases; nucleotides not matched to a gene: 13. Per germline, CDR1 SGHRS and CDR2 YFSETQ. The CDR3 covers 18 residues. The CDR3 sequence is CASSLNGMAGGPKETQYF. The DNA for the CDR3 is TGCGCCAGCAGCTTGAACGGTATGGCGGGAGGGCCGAAAGAGACCCAGTACTTC.

This chain links TRBV5-1 with TRBJ1-2; a possible D gene is TRBD1 (5 bases). The CDR3 consists of 14 residues. Trimming stripped 0 bases from V and 4 bases from J, with 10 bases between. Germline CDR1 is SGHRS and CDR2 is YFSETQ. CDR3 loop: CASSLVQGSYGYTF. CDR3 DNA: TGCGCCAGCAGCTTGGTTCAGGGTTCCTATGGCTACACCTTC. Full variable domain (rest looked up from reference TRBV5-1 and TRBJ1-2): KAGVTQTPRYLIKTRGQQVTLSCSPISGHRSVSWYQQTPGQGLQFLFEYFSETQRNKGNFPGRFSGRQFSNSRSEMNVSTLELGDSALYLCASSLVQGSYGYTFGSGTRLTVV.

The chain links TRBV10-3 to TRBJ2-5, with 7 bases matching TRBD1. This CDR3 spans 18 amino acids. Germline V gene data show CDR1 as ENHRY and CDR2 as SYGVKD. With V trimmed by 11 bases and J by 4 bases, 25 bases remained unmatched. The CDR3 DNA reads as TGTGCCTCCAGGGATACGCGTGTTAGGACAGGAGAGGGAGAGACCCAGTACTTC. Protein: CASRDTRVRTGEGETQYF.

The chain combines TRBV18 with TRBJ1-1; 9 bases align to TRBD1. Germline values: CDR1 KGHSH, CDR2 LQKENI. The CDR3 consists of 16 residues. With V trimmed by 4 bases and J by 3 bases, 9 bases remained unmatched. The CDR3 region has the DNA TGTGCCAGCTCACTATTCGGGACAGGGAGCTACACTGAAGCTTTCTTT. Residues: CASSLFGTGSYTEAFF.

The chain has TRBV4-1 and TRBJ2-7; 11 nucleotides match TRBD2. The junction had 12 bases not matched to a gene; V was cut back by 4 bases and J by 4 bases. Germline-derived CDR1 and CDR2 are MGHRA and YSYEKL. The CDR3 totals 17 residues. The CDR3 DNA is TGCGCCAGCAGCCCAGAGGCTATTGGACTAGCGGGTTACGAGCAGTACTTC. Residues: CASSPEAIGLAGYEQYF.

This clone was recorded once. This chain joins TRBV7-2 and TRBJ1-2; TRBD1 might be the D (6 bases). This CDR3 comprises 14 residues. The germline gives CDR1 SGHTA, CDR2 FQGNSA. V lost 1 base and J 3 bases, leaving 9 bases between the germline ends. CDR3: CASSLGQDHYGYTF. In DNA form, the CDR3 reads TGTGCCAGCAGCTTAGGACAGGACCACTATGGCTACACCTTC.

The chain uses TRBV30 and TRBJ1-5, with 11 bases matching TRBD1. The CDR3 contains 13 residues. Trimming cost V 5 bases and J 6 bases; bases outside gene matches: 3. The germline V gene encodes CDR1 GTSNPN and CDR2 SVGIG (reference sequence). As DNA, the CDR3 is TGTGCCTGGGGACAGGGGGCGACTCAGCCCCAGCATTTT. Translated: CAWGQGATQPQHF. The entire variable domain, with the rest obtained from reference TRBV30 and TRBJ1-5, is as follows: SQTIHQWPATLVQPVGSPLSLECTVEGTSNPNLYWYRQAAGRGLQLLFYSVGIGQISSEVPQNLSASRPQDRQFILSSKKLLLSDSGFYLCAWGQGATQPQHFGDGTRLSIL.

The chain is built from TRBV6-5 and TRBJ2-5; 7 bases agree with TRBD2. Unmatched junction bases numbered 13, after V lost 5 bases and J lost 7 bases. Germline V CDR1 and CDR2: MNHEY, SVGAGI. The length of the CDR3 is 15 residues. The DNA of the CDR3 is TGTGCCAGCAGTACTCTTGCGGGGGAGAGGGTGACCCAGTACTTC. It specifies CASSTLAGERVTQYF.

The V gene is TRBV4-2, the J gene TRBJ2-7; D call uncertain. V shed 3 bases and J shed 2 bases, with 14 bases lying between them. The CDR3 has 15 residues. Looked up from germline, CDR1 is LGHNA and CDR2 is YNFKEQ. In DNA form, the CDR3 reads TGTGCCAGCAGCCAGTACGAAACGAGAACCTACGAGCAGTACTTC. Amino acids: CASSQYETRTYEQYF.

V usage is TRBV29-1 and J usage is TRBJ1-2, with 9 positions matching TRBD1. The CDR3 covers 12 residues. Trimming took 5 bases from V and 7 from J; bases not matched to a gene: 5. Germline assignment: CDR1 SQVTM and CDR2 ANQGSEA. The CDR3, as DNA: TGCAGCGTTACAGGGGGCGAGATTGGCTACACCTTC. The encoded protein is CSVTGGEIGYTF.

This clone was observed a single time. The rearrangement links TRBV28 to TRBJ2-7; TRBD1 agrees at 10 bases. Germline trimming cut 5 bases from V and 7 bases from J; bases unmatched to any gene: 8. The germline gives CDR1 MDHEN, CDR2 SYDVKM. This CDR3 is built from 14 residues. The CDR3 region is CASSVTGGQGEQYF. The CDR3 DNA sequence: TGTGCCAGCAGTGTGACAGGGGGCCAGGGTGAGCAGTACTTC.

This chain connects TRBV6-5 to TRBJ1-1; D is uncertain. The germline V gene encodes CDR1 MNHEY and CDR2 SVGAGI. Trimming shortened V by 6 bases and J by 0 bases, and 5 bases separated the two germline ends. The CDR3 has 12 amino acids. CDR3 in amino acids: CASRQLNTEAFF. As DNA, the CDR3 is TGTGCCAGCAGACAGTTGAACACTGAAGCTTTCTTT.

The chain is built from TRBV28 and TRBJ2-7, with a tentative D call TRBD2 (5 bases). CDR1 MDHEN and CDR2 SYDVKM come from the germline V gene. V gave up 7 bases and J gave up 0 bases, with 16 bases separating them. The CDR3 has 15 residues. CDR3 in DNA: TGTGCCAGCACCGGGGTAGTCACCAGCTCCTACGAGCAGTACTTC. It specifies CASTGVVTSSYEQYF.

This clone was recorded once. This chain links TRBV4-1 with TRBJ1-1; TRBD1 aligns across 9 bases. CDR1 is MGHRA and CDR2 is YSYEKL in the germline V gene. V was clipped by 10 bases and J by 0 bases; unmatched bases: 3. This CDR3 spans 13 amino acids. The CDR3 reads CAMGQGLNTEAFF. Written as DNA, the CDR3 is TGCGCCATGGGACAGGGTCTGAACACTGAAGCTTTCTTT.

The chain has TRBV7-6 and TRBJ2-3; D remains unclear. CDR1 and CDR2 from the germline V gene are SGHVS and FNYEAQ. The CDR3 covers 14 residues. The V and J ends lost 5 bases and 4 bases respectively, with 13 bases between them. CDR3 region: CASSNLESSDTQYF. The DNA of the CDR3 is TGTGCCAGCAGCAACCTTGAGTCTTCAGATACGCAGTATTTT.

This chain links TRBV30 with TRBJ1-5, with TRBD1 as a possible D gene (6 bases). V lost 2 bases and J lost 7, with 15 bases in between. This CDR3 contains 14 residues. The germline V gene has CDR1 GTSNPN and CDR2 SVGIG (reference sequence). The CDR3 reads CAWSSTGLGQPQHF. In DNA, the CDR3 is TGTGCCTGGAGTTCCACAGGGTTAGGCCAGCCCCAGCATTTT.

This chain uses TRBV7-9 with TRBJ1-2; the match to TRBD1 covers 7 bases. V lost 5 bases to trimming and J lost 4 bases; unmatched junction nucleotides: 7. The CDR3 spans 14 residues. CDR1 SEHNR and CDR2 FQNEAQ come from the germline V gene (reference sequence). Here the CDR3 reads CASSTTGSAYGYTF. The CDR3 DNA is TGTGCCAGCAGCACGACAGGGTCGGCCTATGGCTACACCTTC.

The chain has TRBV4-1 and TRBJ2-7, with 7 nucleotides matching TRBD1. Germline trimming cut 2 bases from V and 3 bases from J; bases unmatched to any gene: 13. The germline CDR1 and CDR2 sequences are MGHRA and YSYEKL. The CDR3 length is 17 residues. DNA for the CDR3: TGCGCCAGCAGCCAACAGCAACAGGGGACCCCATACTACGAGCAGTACTTC. Encoded protein: CASSQQQQGTPYYEQYF.

The rearrangement uses TRBV4-3 and TRBJ1-1, with TRBD1 as a possible D gene (6 bases). The V end was cut by 3 bases, the J end by 1 base, with 18 bases between. The CDR3 has 17 amino acids. Germline lookup yields CDR1 LGHNA and CDR2 YSLEER. The CDR3 coding sequence is TGCGCCAGCAGCCAGGATAGAGCAGGGGCCCAGAACACTGAAGCTTTCTTT. Translating gives CASSQDRAGAQNTEAFF.